This TCR beta chain stems from a study of blood T cell repertoires in COVID-19. About the research overall: PBMCs, B-cell-depleted T cells, or T cells provided the cDNA or gDNA that made up the material.

In the study's own analysis: Nucleated cell number was recorded as an estimate derived from reference gene primer amplification. Clones were read by immunoSEQ multiplex PCR, and TCRdb kept only the in-frame ones, dropping some. The V and J calls and clone size come from that table; D and trimming were worked out from the DNA. The table lists hundreds of thousands of clones, roughly 89% of them singletons. V lost 3 bases, J lost 6 bases, and 15 bases stayed unmatched. CDR1 is LGHNA, CDR2 YNFKEQ, per germline. The CDR3 spans 18 residues. The receptor's source is a man aged 18 to 35 with COVID-19, enrolled during active disease. Sequencing used peripheral blood. J is TRBJ2-2 and V is TRBV4-2; TRBD2 matches 8 bases. CDR3 in amino acids: CASSQEINLAGEPGELFF. In DNA, the CDR3 is TGTGCCAGCAGCCAGGAGATAAATCTAGCGGGTGAGCCCGGGGAGCTGTTTTTT.